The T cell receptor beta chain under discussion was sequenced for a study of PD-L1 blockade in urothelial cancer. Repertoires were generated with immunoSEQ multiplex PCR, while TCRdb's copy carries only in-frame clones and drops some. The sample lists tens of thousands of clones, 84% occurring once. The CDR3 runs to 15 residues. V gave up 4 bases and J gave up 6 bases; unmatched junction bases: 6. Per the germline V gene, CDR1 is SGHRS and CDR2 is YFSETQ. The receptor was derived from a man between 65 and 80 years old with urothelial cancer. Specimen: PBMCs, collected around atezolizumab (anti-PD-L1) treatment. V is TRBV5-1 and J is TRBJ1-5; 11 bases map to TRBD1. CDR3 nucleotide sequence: TGCGCCAGCAGCCCCGGGACAGGGGGAGGTCAGCCCCAGCATTTT. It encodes CASSPGTGGGQPQHF.